This T cell receptor (beta chain) came from a study of beta chain features in type 1 diabetes. Broader study findings: Among patients with Type 1 diabetes, TCRB CDR3s were moderately but significantly shorter in every one of the four CD4+ subsets.

CDR3 length equals 14 residues. Trimming stripped 3 bases from V and 6 bases from J, with 16 bases between. Per germline, CDR1 GTSNPN and CDR2 SVGIG (reference sequence). The study reverse transcribed the entire isolated RNA, so it sequenced expressed TCRB transcripts. TCRdb keeps only in-frame clones here, not all; method: immunoSEQ multiplex PCR. Of fewer than 350,000 clones listed, approximately 16% are singletons. This clone has only a few counts. The antigen is unknown. The genes are TRBV30 and TRBJ2-3; D not resolved. Sequencing was carried out using naive CD4+ T cells from blood. The clonotype was recovered from a man younger than 35 with type 1 diabetes. CDR3 in DNA: TGTGCCTGGAGCGTGGCAGGCCTGACGGATACGCAGTATTTT. Protein: CAWSVAGLTDTQYF.